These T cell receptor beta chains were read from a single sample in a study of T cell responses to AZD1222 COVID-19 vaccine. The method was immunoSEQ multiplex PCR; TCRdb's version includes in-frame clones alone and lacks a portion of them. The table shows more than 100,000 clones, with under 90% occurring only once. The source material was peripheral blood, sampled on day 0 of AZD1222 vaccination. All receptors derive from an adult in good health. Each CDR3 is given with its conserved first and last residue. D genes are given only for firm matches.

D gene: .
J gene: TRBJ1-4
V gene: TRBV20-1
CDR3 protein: CSANNNEKLFF

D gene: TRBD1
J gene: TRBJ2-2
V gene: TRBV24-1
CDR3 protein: CATSESGQGFTGELFF

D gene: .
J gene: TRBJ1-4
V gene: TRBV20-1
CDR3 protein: CSASIGGSGEKLFF

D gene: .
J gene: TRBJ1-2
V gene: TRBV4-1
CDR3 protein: CASSQDPGTNSGTGKTYGYTF

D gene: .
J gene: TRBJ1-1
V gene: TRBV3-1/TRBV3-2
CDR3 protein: CASSQEFRMVGFTEAFF